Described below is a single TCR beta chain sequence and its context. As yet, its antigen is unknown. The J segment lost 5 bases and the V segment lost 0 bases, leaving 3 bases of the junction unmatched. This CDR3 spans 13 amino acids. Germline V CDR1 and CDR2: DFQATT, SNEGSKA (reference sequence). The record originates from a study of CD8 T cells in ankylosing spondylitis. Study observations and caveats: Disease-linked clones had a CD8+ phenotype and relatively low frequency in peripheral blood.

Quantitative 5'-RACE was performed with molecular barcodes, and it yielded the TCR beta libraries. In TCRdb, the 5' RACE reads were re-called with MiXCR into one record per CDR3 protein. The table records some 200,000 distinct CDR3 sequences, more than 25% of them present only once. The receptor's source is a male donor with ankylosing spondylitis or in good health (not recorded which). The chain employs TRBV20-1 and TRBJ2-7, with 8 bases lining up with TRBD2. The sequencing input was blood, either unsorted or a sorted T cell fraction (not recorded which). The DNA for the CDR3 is TGCAGTGCTAGAGACGGGAGGGCCAACGAGCAGTACTTC. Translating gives CSARDGRANEQYF.